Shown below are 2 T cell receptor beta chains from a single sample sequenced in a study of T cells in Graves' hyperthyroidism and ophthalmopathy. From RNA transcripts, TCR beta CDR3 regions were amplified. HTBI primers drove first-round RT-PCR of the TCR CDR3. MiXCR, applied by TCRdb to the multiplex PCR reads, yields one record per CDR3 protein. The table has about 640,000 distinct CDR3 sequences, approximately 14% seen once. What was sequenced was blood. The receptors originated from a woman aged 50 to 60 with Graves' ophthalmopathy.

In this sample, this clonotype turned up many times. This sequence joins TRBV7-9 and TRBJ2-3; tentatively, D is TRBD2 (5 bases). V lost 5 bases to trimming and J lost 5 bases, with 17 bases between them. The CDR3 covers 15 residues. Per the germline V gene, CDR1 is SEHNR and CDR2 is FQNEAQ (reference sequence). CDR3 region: CASSTGPVGGDTQYF. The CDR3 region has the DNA TGTGCCAGCAGCACCGGGCCAGTCGGAGGAGATACGCAGTATTTT. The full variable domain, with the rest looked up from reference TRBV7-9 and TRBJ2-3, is DTGVSQNPRHKITKRGQNVTFRCDPISEHNRLYWYRQTLGQGPEFLTYFQNEAQLEKSRLLSDRFSAERPKGSFSTLEIQRTEQGDSAMYLCASSTGPVGGDTQYFGPGTRLTVL.

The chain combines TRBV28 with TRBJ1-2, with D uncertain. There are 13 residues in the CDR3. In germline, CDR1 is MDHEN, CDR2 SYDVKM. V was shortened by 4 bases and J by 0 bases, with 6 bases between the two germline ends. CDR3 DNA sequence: TGTGCCAGCAGTTCCAGTACTAACTATGGCTACACCTTC. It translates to CASSSSTNYGYTF.